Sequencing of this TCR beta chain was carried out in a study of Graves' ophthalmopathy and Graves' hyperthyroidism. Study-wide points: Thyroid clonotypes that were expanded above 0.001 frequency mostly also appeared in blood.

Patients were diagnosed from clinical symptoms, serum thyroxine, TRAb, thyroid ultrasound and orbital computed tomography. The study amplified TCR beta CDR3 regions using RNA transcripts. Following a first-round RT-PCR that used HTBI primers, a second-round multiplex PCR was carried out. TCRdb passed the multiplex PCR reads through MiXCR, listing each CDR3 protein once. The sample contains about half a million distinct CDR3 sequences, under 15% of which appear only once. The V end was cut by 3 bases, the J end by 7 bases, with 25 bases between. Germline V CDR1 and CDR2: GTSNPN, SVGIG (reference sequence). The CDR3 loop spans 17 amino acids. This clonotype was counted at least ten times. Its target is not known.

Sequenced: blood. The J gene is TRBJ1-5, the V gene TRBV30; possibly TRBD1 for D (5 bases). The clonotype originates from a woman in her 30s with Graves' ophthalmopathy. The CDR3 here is CAWSLSGPPLSGQPQHF. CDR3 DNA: TGTGCCTGGAGCCTTTCAGGGCCTCCTTTGTCGGGACAGCCCCAGCATTTT. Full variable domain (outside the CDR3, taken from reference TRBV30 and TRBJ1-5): SQTIHQWPATLVQPVGSPLSLECTVEGTSNPNLYWYRQAAGRGLQLLFYSVGIGQISSEVPQNLSASRPQDRQFILSSKKLLLSDSGFYLCAWSLSGPPLSGQPQHFGDGTRLSIL.